This T cell receptor (beta chain) emerged from a study of cytomegalovirus exposure and HLA in healthy donors. Study-wide findings and caveats: Under in vitro conditions, a few CMV-associated chains were confirmed as specific for CMV antigens. According to a subsequent analysis, TCR clusters from the first cohort were inclined to appear together in the 120 validation repertoires.

On this clone: Its antigen remains unidentified.

TCRdb keeps only in-frame clones here, not all; method: immunoSEQ multiplex PCR. The table has some 170,000 clones, just under 90% seen once. This receptor was identified in a woman aged 25 to 39 in good health and CMV-seronegative. Material for sequencing was PBMCs.

The DNA for the CDR3 is TGTGCCAGCAGTGAAGTGTCTGGGGGCTGGCCCTACGAGCAGTACTTC. Protein product: CASSEVSGGWPYEQYF. The V and J genes are TRBV6-1 and TRBJ2-7; D may be TRBD1 (6 bases). V lost 1 base, J lost 2 bases, and 15 bases lay in between. The CDR3 consists of 16 residues. CDR1 and CDR2 from the germline V gene are MNHNS and SASEGT.